This is a list of T cell receptor beta chains from one sample in a study of blood T cell repertoires in COVID-19. Generated by immunoSEQ multiplex PCR, the TCRdb table keeps only in-frame clones and is missing some. The table lists around 150,000 clones, 87% of them singletons. The sequenced sample consisted of peripheral blood. These receptors were obtained from a woman between 40 and 55 years old with acute or convalescent COVID-19. Each CDR3 is given with its conserved first and last residue. Each record gives: J gene, V gene, D gene, clone size, CDR3 DNA, CDR3 protein. A D gene is named only where the DNA matches it firmly. A row's size may be missing; if present it is once, few, many or a size class.

j_gene: TRBJ2-3
v_gene: TRBV6-5
d_gene: .
abundance: .
CDR3nt: TGTGCCAGCAGTCGACAGGTCACAGATACGCAGTATTTT
CDR3aa: CASSRQVTDTQYF

j_gene: TRBJ2-7
v_gene: TRBV15
d_gene: .
abundance: .
CDR3nt: TGTGCCACCAGCAAGGACAGCTCCTACGAGCAGTACTTC
CDR3aa: CATSKDSSYEQYF

j_gene: TRBJ1-4
v_gene: TRBV7-2
d_gene: TRBD1
abundance: .
CDR3nt: TGTGCCAGCAGCTCACAAACAGGGGGCGCGAAAAAACTGTTTTTT
CDR3aa: CASSSQTGGAKKLFF

j_gene: TRBJ1-5
v_gene: TRBV4-3
d_gene: .
abundance: .
CDR3nt: TGCGCCAGCAGCCGGGACTTTAGCAATCAGCCCCAGCATTTT
CDR3aa: CASSRDFSNQPQHF

j_gene: TRBJ2-7
v_gene: TRBV6-5
d_gene: .
abundance: .
CDR3nt: TGTGCCAGCAGTTACATGGGCGCATACGAGCAGTACTTC
CDR3aa: CASSYMGAYEQYF

j_gene: TRBJ2-2
v_gene: TRBV13
d_gene: .
abundance: .
CDR3nt: TGTGCCAGCAGCTTGGGACTTAACACCGGGGAGCTGTTTTTT
CDR3aa: CASSLGLNTGELFF

j_gene: TRBJ2-2
v_gene: TRBV6-5
d_gene: TRBD2
abundance: .
CDR3nt: TGTGCCAGCACCACCTGGCGGGAGGGTACCGGGGAGCTGTTTTTT
CDR3aa: CASTTWREGTGELFF

j_gene: TRBJ2-1
v_gene: TRBV24-1
d_gene: TRBD1
abundance: .
CDR3nt: TGTGCCACCAGTGAAACGCCCGGGACAGGCCCTTTTGGGCAGTTCTTC
CDR3aa: CATSETPGTGPFGQFF

j_gene: TRBJ1-4
v_gene: TRBV4-1
d_gene: TRBD1
abundance: .
CDR3nt: TGCGCCAGCAGCCAAGACCCACTTAGAGGGACAGGCAAACCAGAAAAACTGTTTTTT
CDR3aa: CASSQDPLRGTGKPEKLFF

j_gene: TRBJ1-3
v_gene: TRBV7-7
d_gene: .
abundance: .
CDR3nt: TGTGCTAGCAGCCCGGACTGGACCTCTGGAAACACCATATATTTT
CDR3aa: CASSPDWTSGNTIYF

j_gene: TRBJ1-3
v_gene: TRBV15
d_gene: .
abundance: .
CDR3nt: TGTGCCACCAGCAGAGGGGAGGGGAGCTCTGGAAACACCATATATTTT
CDR3aa: CATSRGEGSSGNTIYF

j_gene: TRBJ2-3
v_gene: TRBV7-2
d_gene: TRBD2
abundance: .
CDR3nt: TGTGCCAGCAGCGTAGCGGGGGGGCCGGGAGATACGCAGTATTTT
CDR3aa: CASSVAGGPGDTQYF

j_gene: TRBJ1-1
v_gene: TRBV6-5
d_gene: TRBD1
abundance: .
CDR3nt: TGTGCCAGCAGTCCGCAACAGGGGGCGAACACTGAAGCTTTCTTT
CDR3aa: CASSPQQGANTEAFF

j_gene: TRBJ1-2
v_gene: TRBV9
d_gene: .
abundance: .
CDR3nt: TGTGCCAGCAGCGCGGCCGTGGCGGGGGCAGGGCGGGGTTTTGGCTACACCTTC
CDR3aa: CASSAAVAGAGRGFGYTF

j_gene: TRBJ1-1
v_gene: TRBV7-9
d_gene: .
abundance: .
CDR3nt: TGTGCCAGCAGCCGCCCCGGACAGCAGAACACTGAAGCTTTCTTT
CDR3aa: CASSRPGQQNTEAFF

j_gene: TRBJ2-7
v_gene: TRBV3-1/TRBV3-2
d_gene: TRBD2
abundance: .
CDR3nt: TGTGCCAGCAGCCAAGGGTTAGCGGGGGGCAGGGGCTCCTACGAGCAGTACTTC
CDR3aa: CASSQGLAGGRGSYEQYF

j_gene: TRBJ2-6
v_gene: TRBV7-2
d_gene: .
abundance: once
CDR3nt: TGTGCCAGCAGCCCCCGGGACGGGAGCTCTGGGGCCAACGTCCTGACTTTC
CDR3aa: CASSPRDGSSGANVLTF

j_gene: TRBJ2-1
v_gene: TRBV6-5
d_gene: TRBD2
abundance: .
CDR3nt: TGTGCCAGCAGTTGGACTAGCGGGAGCCTCTACAATGAGCAGTTCTTC
CDR3aa: CASSWTSGSLYNEQFF

j_gene: TRBJ1-2
v_gene: TRBV11-2
d_gene: TRBD1
abundance: .
CDR3nt: TGTGCCAGCAGCTTAAGGTCCGGGACAGGGATAAGCTACACCTTC
CDR3aa: CASSLRSGTGISYTF

j_gene: TRBJ2-3
v_gene: TRBV9
d_gene: .
abundance: once
CDR3nt: TGTGCCAGCAGCGTAGAAGGCTTACCGGGTTGGATGGATACGCAGTATTTT
CDR3aa: CASSVEGLPGWMDTQYF

j_gene: TRBJ2-1
v_gene: TRBV15
d_gene: .
abundance: .
CDR3nt: TGTGCCACCAGCAGAGATCCGGGTTCCTACAATGAGCAGTTCTTC
CDR3aa: CATSRDPGSYNEQFF

j_gene: TRBJ2-4
v_gene: TRBV18
d_gene: .
abundance: .
CDR3nt: TGTGCCAGCTCACCGGGGGCGACTCTAGCCAAAAACATTCAGTACTTC
CDR3aa: CASSPGATLAKNIQYF

j_gene: TRBJ2-3
v_gene: TRBV4-2
d_gene: TRBD2
abundance: .
CDR3nt: TGTGCCAGCAGCCAAGCGGGAGGTTCCACAGATACGCAGTATTTT
CDR3aa: CASSQAGGSTDTQYF

j_gene: TRBJ1-1
v_gene: TRBV18
d_gene: TRBD1
abundance: .
CDR3nt: TGTGCCAGCTCACAAACGACAGGGGGAGGCACTGAAGCTTTCTTT
CDR3aa: CASSQTTGGGTEAFF

j_gene: TRBJ1-1
v_gene: TRBV5-1
d_gene: .
abundance: .
CDR3nt: TGCGCCAGCAGCTCGCCCGGGCGTGCGGGGGCAGACACTGAAGCTTTCTTT
CDR3aa: CASSSPGRAGADTEAFF

j_gene: TRBJ2-1
v_gene: TRBV5-1
d_gene: .
abundance: .
CDR3nt: TGCGCCAGCAGCTTGGTCGTAGCCTACTCCTACAATGAGCAGTTCTTC
CDR3aa: CASSLVVAYSYNEQFF

j_gene: TRBJ2-2
v_gene: TRBV6-4
d_gene: .
abundance: .
CDR3nt: TGTGCCAGCAGTGACTCGTGGACAGTGAACACCGGGGAGCTGTTTTTT
CDR3aa: CASSDSWTVNTGELFF

j_gene: TRBJ2-2
v_gene: TRBV19
d_gene: TRBD2
abundance: .
CDR3nt: TGTGCCAGTAGTATCCCCTCCGGTCTAGCGGGGGGCGGAGGGGAGCTGTTTTTT
CDR3aa: CASSIPSGLAGGGGELFF

j_gene: TRBJ1-2
v_gene: TRBV27
d_gene: .
abundance: .
CDR3nt: TGTGCCAGCAGTCCCCTCCGGGAGTTAGCTAACTATGGCTACACCTTC
CDR3aa: CASSPLRELANYGYTF

j_gene: TRBJ2-6
v_gene: TRBV19
d_gene: .
abundance: .
CDR3nt: TGTGCCAGTAGGCGGGGAGAGTCTGGGGCCAACGTCCTGACTTTC
CDR3aa: CASRRGESGANVLTF

j_gene: TRBJ2-5
v_gene: TRBV4-2
d_gene: TRBD2
abundance: .
CDR3nt: TGTGCCAGCAGCCAAGTTACGGGAGGAGAGCAAGAGACCCAGTACTTC
CDR3aa: CASSQVTGGEQETQYF

j_gene: TRBJ2-7
v_gene: TRBV5-5
d_gene: .
abundance: once
CDR3nt: TGTGCCAGCAGCTTAGAGGGCTGGGAGCAGTACTTC
CDR3aa: CASSLEGWEQYF

j_gene: TRBJ1-5
v_gene: TRBV12-3/TRBV12-4
d_gene: .
abundance: .
CDR3nt: TGTGCCAGCAGCCAAAGGGGGCAGCCCCAGCATTTT
CDR3aa: CASSQRGQPQHF

j_gene: TRBJ2-2
v_gene: TRBV5-4
d_gene: TRBD1
abundance: .
CDR3nt: TGTGCCAGCAGCCCAGGGACAGGGAAAAGAAGGGAGCTGTTTTTT
CDR3aa: CASSPGTGKRRELFF

j_gene: TRBJ2-3
v_gene: TRBV5-1
d_gene: .
abundance: many
CDR3nt: TGCGCCAGCAGCTTCGGACAGTATACTAGCACAGATACGCAGTATTTT
CDR3aa: CASSFGQYTSTDTQYF

j_gene: TRBJ2-1
v_gene: TRBV9
d_gene: TRBD1
abundance: .
CDR3nt: TGTGCCAGCAGTGGAGCCGGGACAGACTACAATGAGCAGTTCTTC
CDR3aa: CASSGAGTDYNEQFF

j_gene: TRBJ2-6
v_gene: TRBV6-2/TRBV6-3
d_gene: .
abundance: .
CDR3nt: TGTGCCAGCAGTTACTCATACTCTGGGGCCAACGTCCTGACTTTC
CDR3aa: CASSYSYSGANVLTF

j_gene: TRBJ2-7
v_gene: TRBV5-1
d_gene: TRBD1
abundance: .
CDR3nt: TGCGCCAGCAGCTGGGGACAGGGGGCTTACGAGCAGTACTTC
CDR3aa: CASSWGQGAYEQYF

j_gene: TRBJ1-2
v_gene: TRBV28
d_gene: TRBD1
abundance: .
CDR3nt: TGTGCCAGCAGATGGGACAGGGCTCGAGGCTACACCTTC
CDR3aa: CASRWDRARGYTF

j_gene: TRBJ1-1
v_gene: TRBV19
d_gene: TRBD1
abundance: once
CDR3nt: TGTGCCAGTAGCGGGACAGGGGGGAGAACTGAAGCTTTCTTT
CDR3aa: CASSGTGGRTEAFF

j_gene: TRBJ1-1
v_gene: TRBV6-2/TRBV6-3
d_gene: TRBD1
abundance: .
CDR3nt: TGTGCCAGCAGTTACTGGCCAGGGGGGCCCTGGGCTTTCTTT
CDR3aa: CASSYWPGGPWAFF

j_gene: TRBJ2-5
v_gene: TRBV27
d_gene: .
abundance: .
CDR3nt: TGTGCCAGCAGTTTATCGCTTGCAGGGCTTGGAGAGACCCAGTACTTC
CDR3aa: CASSLSLAGLGETQYF

j_gene: TRBJ2-7
v_gene: TRBV28
d_gene: TRBD2
abundance: few
CDR3nt: TGTGCCAGCAGTTTAACGGCTAGCGGGAGAGAGCAGTACTTC
CDR3aa: CASSLTASGREQYF

j_gene: TRBJ2-7
v_gene: TRBV4-2
d_gene: .
abundance: .
CDR3nt: TGTGCCAGCGGCTATCGGGAGTCAATCCACGAGCAGTACTTC
CDR3aa: CASGYRESIHEQYF

j_gene: TRBJ2-7
v_gene: TRBV14
d_gene: .
abundance: .
CDR3nt: TGTGCCAGCAGCCAAGGGCAGGGTTATAGGGCCTACGAGCAGTACTTC
CDR3aa: CASSQGQGYRAYEQYF

j_gene: TRBJ1-2
v_gene: TRBV28
d_gene: .
abundance: .
CDR3nt: TGTGCCAGCAGTTTACAACAGGTCGGGTATGGCTACACCTTC
CDR3aa: CASSLQQVGYGYTF

j_gene: TRBJ1-1
v_gene: TRBV28
d_gene: .
abundance: .
CDR3nt: TGTGCCAGCAGTTTATGGATGAGGGCTAACACTGAAGCTTTCTTT
CDR3aa: CASSLWMRANTEAFF

j_gene: TRBJ2-1
v_gene: TRBV6-5
d_gene: TRBD1
abundance: few
CDR3nt: TGTGCCAGCAGTCCCGGGACAGGGTTCTACAATGAGCAGTTCTTC
CDR3aa: CASSPGTGFYNEQFF

j_gene: TRBJ2-7
v_gene: TRBV19
d_gene: .
abundance: once
CDR3nt: TGTGCCAGTAGCCGAGCTATCACCACGTCCTACGAGCAGTACTTC
CDR3aa: CASSRAITTSYEQYF